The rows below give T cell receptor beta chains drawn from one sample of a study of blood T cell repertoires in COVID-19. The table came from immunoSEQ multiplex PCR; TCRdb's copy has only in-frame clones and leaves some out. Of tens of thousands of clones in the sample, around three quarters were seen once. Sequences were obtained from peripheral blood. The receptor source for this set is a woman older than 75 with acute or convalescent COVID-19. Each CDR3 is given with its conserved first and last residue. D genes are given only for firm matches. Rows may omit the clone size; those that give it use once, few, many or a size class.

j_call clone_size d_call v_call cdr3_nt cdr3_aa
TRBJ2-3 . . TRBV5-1 TGCGCCAGCAGCTTCAACACGGATACGCAGTATTTT CASSFNTDTQYF
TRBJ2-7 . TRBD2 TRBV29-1 TGCAGCGTTTCAAGACTAGCGGGCGAGCAGTACTTC CSVSRLAGEQYF
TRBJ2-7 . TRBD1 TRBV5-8 TGTGCCAGCAGCCGCCCTGGGACAGGGAACTACGAGCAGTACTTC CASSRPGTGNYEQYF
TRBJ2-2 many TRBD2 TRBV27 TGTGCCAGCAGGGGGGGGGTAACGGACTTAAACACCGGGGAGCTGTTTTTT CASRGGVTDLNTGELFF
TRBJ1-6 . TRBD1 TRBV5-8 TGTGCCAGCAGCTCCCCGACAGGGTTATCGTATAATTCACCCCTCCACTTT CASSSPTGLSYNSPLHF
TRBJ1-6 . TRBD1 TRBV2 TGTGCCAGCAGTGATGGGACAGGGAATTCACCCCTCCACTTT CASSDGTGNSPLHF
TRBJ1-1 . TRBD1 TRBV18 TGTGCCAGCTCACCACGGGTTATCGAGACAGGGAGCACTGAAGCTTTCTTT CASSPRVIETGSTEAFF
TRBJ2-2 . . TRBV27 TGTGCCAGCAGTTTTGATCTTCGGGGCGGGGAGCTGTTTTTT CASSFDLRGGELFF
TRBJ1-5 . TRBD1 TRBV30 TGTGCCTGGAGTAGGACAGGCTACTCAGTCCAGCCCCAGCATTTT CAWSRTGYSVQPQHF
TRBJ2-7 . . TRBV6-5 TGTGCCAGCAGCTCTTGGGGGCTACCCTACGAGCAGTACTTC CASSSWGLPYEQYF
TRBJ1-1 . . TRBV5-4 TGTGCCAGCGGAACGGGGAACACTGAAGCTTTCTTT CASGTGNTEAFF
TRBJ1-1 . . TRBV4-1 TGCGCCAGCAGCCAAGAACCGGGGTTGAACACTGAAGCTTTCTTT CASSQEPGLNTEAFF
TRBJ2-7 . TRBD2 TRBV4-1 TGCGCCAGCAGCCAAGGGCTAGCGGGGCCCTACGAGCAGTACTTC CASSQGLAGPYEQYF
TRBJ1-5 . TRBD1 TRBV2 TGTGCCAGCGGGACAGGGTACAGCAATCAGCCCCAGCATTTT CASGTGYSNQPQHF
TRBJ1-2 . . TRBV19 TGTGCCAGTAAAAGAGGGGGGGACTATGGCTACACCTTC CASKRGGDYGYTF
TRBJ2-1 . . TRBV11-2 TGTGCCAGCAGTTCTAGGGGTGTGTACAATGAGCAGTTCTTC CASSSRGVYNEQFF
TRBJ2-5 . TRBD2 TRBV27 TGTGCCAGCAGTCCACGGACTAGCGGGAGGTTGGGTTTGGGGACCCAGTACTTC CASSPRTSGRLGLGTQYF
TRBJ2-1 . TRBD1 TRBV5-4 TGTGCCAGCAGGTCAGGGGGCGGTCCCTATCTCAATGAGCAGTTCTTC CASRSGGGPYLNEQFF
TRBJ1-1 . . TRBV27 TGTGCCAGCAGCCCCAAAGGGGCCGACACTGAAGCTTTCTTT CASSPKGADTEAFF
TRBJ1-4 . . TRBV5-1 TGCGCCAGCAGCATACGGACAATAAATGAAAAACTGTTTTTT CASSIRTINEKLFF
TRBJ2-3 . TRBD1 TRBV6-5 TGTGCCAGCCTCAACCGGGGACAGCGCACAGATACGCAGTATTTT CASLNRGQRTDTQYF
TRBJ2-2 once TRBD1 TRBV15 TGTGCCACCAGCCAACAGGGGGCCGGGGAGCTGTTTTTT CATSQQGAGELFF
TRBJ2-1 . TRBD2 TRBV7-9 TGTGCCAGCAGCTTAGTTGCGGGGGGCGCAATTGAGCAGTTCTTC CASSLVAGGAIEQFF
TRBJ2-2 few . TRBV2 TGTGCCAGCAGCGGGGGGCGAACCGGGGAGCTGTTTTTT CASSGGRTGELFF
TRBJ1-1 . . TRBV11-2 TGTGCCAGCAGCTTCGGGAGGACCATGAACACTGAAGCTTTCTTT CASSFGRTMNTEAFF
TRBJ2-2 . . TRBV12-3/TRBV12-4 TGTGCCAGCAGCCTAGCGAACACCGGGGAGCTGTTTTTT CASSLANTGELFF
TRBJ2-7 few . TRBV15 TGTGCCACCAGCAGCTTCCCGTCCTACGAGCAGTACTTC CATSSFPSYEQYF
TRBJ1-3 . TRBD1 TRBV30 TGTGCCTGGAGCGCAGGACAGGGCGGCACCATATATTTT CAWSAGQGGTIYF
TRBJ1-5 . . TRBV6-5 TGTGCCAGCAGTCTGCCAGGTTCGGGCAATCAGCCCCAGCATTTT CASSLPGSGNQPQHF
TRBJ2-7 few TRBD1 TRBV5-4 TGTGCCAGCAGCCAGGCAGGGGGTCGTTACGAGCAGTACTTC CASSQAGGRYEQYF
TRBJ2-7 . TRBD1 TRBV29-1 TGCAGCGGGGGCAGGGGGCTCTACGAGCAGTACTTC CSGGRGLYEQYF
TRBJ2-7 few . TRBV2 TGTGCCAGCAGATCAGGGGTCTCCTACGAGCAGTACTTC CASRSGVSYEQYF
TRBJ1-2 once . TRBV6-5 TGTGCCAGCAGTTACTCGGTTCAGGTCCGGGGCTACACCTTC CASSYSVQVRGYTF
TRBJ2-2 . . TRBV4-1 TGCGCCAGCAGCCAAGCGATCCTCAGAAAGAACACCGGGGAGCTGTTTTTT CASSQAILRKNTGELFF
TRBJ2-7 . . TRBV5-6 TGTGCCAGCAGCTTGGCCCCCAGCGGGCCACGCTCCTACGAGCAGTACTTC CASSLAPSGPRSYEQYF
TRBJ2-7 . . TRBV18 TGTGCCAGCTCACCGCGCCAGGGTACCTACGAGCAGTACTTC CASSPRQGTYEQYF
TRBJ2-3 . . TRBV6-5 TGTGCCAGCAACCGTAGGGGGAGTAGCACAGATACGCAGTATTTT CASNRRGSSTDTQYF
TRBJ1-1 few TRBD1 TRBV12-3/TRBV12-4 TGTGCCAGCAGTATGGGACAGCGGACTGAAGCTTTCTTT CASSMGQRTEAFF
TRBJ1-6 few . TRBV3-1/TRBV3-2 TGTGCCAGCAGCCTTGGACGGGGGTATAATTCACCCCTCCACTTT CASSLGRGYNSPLHF
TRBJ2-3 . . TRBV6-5 TGTGCCAGCAGGCTAACAGGGAGCACAGATACGCAGTATTTT CASRLTGSTDTQYF
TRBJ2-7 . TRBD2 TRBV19 TGTGCCAGTATGGTCGCGGCGGGAGCAGTCTACGAGCAGTACTTC CASMVAAGAVYEQYF
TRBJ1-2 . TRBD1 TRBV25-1 TGTGCCAGCAGTGGCTTGACAGGGAACTATGGCTACACCTTC CASSGLTGNYGYTF
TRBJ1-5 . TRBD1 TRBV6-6 TGTGCCAGCACCCTCTCCATGACAGGGGTAAATCAGCCCCAGCATTTT CASTLSMTGVNQPQHF
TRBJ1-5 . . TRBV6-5 TGTGCCAGCAGTTACTCAGTCGGGGGAGGTCAGCCCCAGCATTTT CASSYSVGGGQPQHF
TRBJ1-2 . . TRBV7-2 TGTGCCAGCAGCTTAACATGGCAGGGCTATGGCTACACCTTC CASSLTWQGYGYTF
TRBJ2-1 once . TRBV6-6 TGTGCCAGCATGGTGACGGGATCCTCCTACAATGAGCAGTTCTTC CASMVTGSSYNEQFF
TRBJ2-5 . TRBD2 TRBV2 TGTGCCAGCAGTGGCCTAGCGGTGGAGACCCAGTACTTC CASSGLAVETQYF
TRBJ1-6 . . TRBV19 TGTGCCAGTAGGGCCGGGGGGGGCTCCTATAATTCACCCCTCCACTTT CASRAGGGSYNSPLHF
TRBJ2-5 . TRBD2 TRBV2 TGTGCCAGCAGGCCCTCCCGAGCGGGGGTTGAGACCCAGTACTTC CASRPSRAGVETQYF
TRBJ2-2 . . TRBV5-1 TGCGCCAGCAGCTTGCGGTCAGACTCGAACACCGGGGAGCTGTTTTTT CASSLRSDSNTGELFF
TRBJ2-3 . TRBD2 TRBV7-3 TGTGCCAGCAGCCCGGGGACTAGCGGGGGCTGGGATACGCAGTATTTT CASSPGTSGGWDTQYF
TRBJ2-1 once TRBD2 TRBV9 TGTGCCAGCAGCGTAAGCGGGAGTAAAGGGAATGAGCAGTTCTTC CASSVSGSKGNEQFF
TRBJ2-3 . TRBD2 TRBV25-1 TGTGCCAGCAGCGCATCCCGGACTAGCTCCGCGGATACGCAGTATTTT CASSASRTSSADTQYF
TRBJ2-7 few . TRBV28 TGTGCCAGCAGCCCCCAGGGGCTCGGCGAGCAGTACTTC CASSPQGLGEQYF
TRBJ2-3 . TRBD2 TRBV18 TGTGCCAGCTCACCACCCCGACTAGCGGGGGGGCGGGATACGCAGTATTTT CASSPPRLAGGRDTQYF
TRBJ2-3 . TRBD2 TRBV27 TGTGCCAGCAGTTTAGCGGGGGGGCCTAGAGATACGCAGTATTTT CASSLAGGPRDTQYF
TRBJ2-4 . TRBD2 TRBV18 TGTGCCAGCTCACGGACTAGCGGGAGGGACCGAATTCAGTACTTC CASSRTSGRDRIQYF
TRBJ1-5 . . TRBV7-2 TGTGCCAGCAGCTTAACCCCCCAGGGCCAGCCCCAGCATTTT CASSLTPQGQPQHF
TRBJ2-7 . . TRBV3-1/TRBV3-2 TGTGCCAGCAGCCCGTTAGGGGCCGAGCAGTACTTC CASSPLGAEQYF
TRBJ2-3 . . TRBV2 TGTGCCAGCAGTGATCGGGTGACTAGCACAGATACGCAGTATTTT CASSDRVTSTDTQYF